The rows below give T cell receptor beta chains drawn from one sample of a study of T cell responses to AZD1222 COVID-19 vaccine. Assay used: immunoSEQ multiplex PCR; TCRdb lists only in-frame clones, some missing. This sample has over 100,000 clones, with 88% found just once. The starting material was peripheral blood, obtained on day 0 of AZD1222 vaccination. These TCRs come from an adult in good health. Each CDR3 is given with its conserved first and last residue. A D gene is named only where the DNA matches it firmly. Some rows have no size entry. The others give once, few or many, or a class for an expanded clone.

CDR3nt: TGCGCCAGCAGCCCCAGGAGGCACGACACAGATACGCAGTATTTT
CDR3aa: CASSPRRHDTDTQYF
d_gene: -
v_gene: TRBV5-1
abundance: -
j_gene: TRBJ2-3

CDR3nt: TGCGCCAGCACCGTTGGCATCGGGCCCCAAACCCTCTCTGGAAACACCATATATTTT
CDR3aa: CASTVGIGPQTLSGNTIYF
d_gene: -
v_gene: TRBV10-1
abundance: -
j_gene: TRBJ1-3

CDR3nt: TGTGCCTGGAGCCCTAGCAATCAGCCCCAGCATTTT
CDR3aa: CAWSPSNQPQHF
d_gene: -
v_gene: TRBV30
abundance: -
j_gene: TRBJ1-5

CDR3nt: TGTGCCAGCAGTGAGCCAGGGCGCAATCAGCCCCAGCATTTT
CDR3aa: CASSEPGRNQPQHF
d_gene: -
v_gene: TRBV2
abundance: -
j_gene: TRBJ1-5

CDR3nt: TGTGCCAGCAGTTACTCGGAGGGGGCGGAGACCCAGTACTTC
CDR3aa: CASSYSEGAETQYF
d_gene: -
v_gene: TRBV6-6
abundance: few
j_gene: TRBJ2-5

CDR3nt: TGTGCCAGCAGTGAGCCCGGCCTGCCTTACACCGGGGAGCTGTTTTTT
CDR3aa: CASSEPGLPYTGELFF
d_gene: -
v_gene: TRBV6-1
abundance: -
j_gene: TRBJ2-2

CDR3nt: TGTGCCAGTAGATCCCGGGACAGCAGATACTCTGGAAACACCATATATTTT
CDR3aa: CASRSRDSRYSGNTIYF
d_gene: TRBD1
v_gene: TRBV19
abundance: once
j_gene: TRBJ1-3

CDR3nt: TGTGCCAGCAGTTGGGCCCTAGGGACAATTTTGGAGCAGTTCTTC
CDR3aa: CASSWALGTILEQFF
d_gene: -
v_gene: TRBV27
abundance: -
j_gene: TRBJ2-1

CDR3nt: TGTGCCAGTAGTATCCGGAGCTCCTATAATTCACCCCTCCACTTT
CDR3aa: CASSIRSSYNSPLHF
d_gene: -
v_gene: TRBV19
abundance: -
j_gene: TRBJ1-6

CDR3nt: TGTGCCAGTAGTATAGGTGGCAGGGGGAACACTGAAGCTTTCTTT
CDR3aa: CASSIGGRGNTEAFF
d_gene: -
v_gene: TRBV19
abundance: -
j_gene: TRBJ1-1

CDR3nt: TGTGCCAGCAGTACCCGGGACAGGTTGGTCTTC
CDR3aa: CASSTRDRLVF
d_gene: TRBD1
v_gene: TRBV12-3/TRBV12-4
abundance: -
j_gene: TRBJ2-1

CDR3nt: TGTGCCAGCAGCTTCTACAGGGGCGCTAACTATGGCTACACCTTC
CDR3aa: CASSFYRGANYGYTF
d_gene: TRBD1
v_gene: TRBV5-6
abundance: once
j_gene: TRBJ1-2

CDR3nt: TGTGCCAGCAGACAGGGAGCAGGAAATTCACCCCTCCACTTT
CDR3aa: CASRQGAGNSPLHF
d_gene: -
v_gene: TRBV6-4
abundance: -
j_gene: TRBJ1-6

CDR3nt: TGTGCCAGCAGCTTAGTTGACAGGGGCACTGAAGCTTTCTTT
CDR3aa: CASSLVDRGTEAFF
d_gene: TRBD1
v_gene: TRBV7-9
abundance: -
j_gene: TRBJ1-1

CDR3nt: TGTGCCAGCAGCTCAAACCCCGGGACAGAAGAGACCCAGTACTTC
CDR3aa: CASSSNPGTEETQYF
d_gene: TRBD1
v_gene: TRBV7-6
abundance: -
j_gene: TRBJ2-5

CDR3nt: TGTGCCAGCAGTTCAAGCTCTGGAAACACCATATATTTT
CDR3aa: CASSSSSGNTIYF
d_gene: -
v_gene: TRBV27
abundance: -
j_gene: TRBJ1-3

CDR3nt: TGTGCCAGCAGTGACCCGGGACAGCTATCCTACGAGCAGTACTTC
CDR3aa: CASSDPGQLSYEQYF
d_gene: TRBD1
v_gene: TRBV25-1
abundance: -
j_gene: TRBJ2-7

CDR3nt: TGTGCCAGCAGTGAAGGGGTGGTCTGGGGTGGCTACACCTTC
CDR3aa: CASSEGVVWGGYTF
d_gene: -
v_gene: TRBV6-1
abundance: once
j_gene: TRBJ1-2

CDR3nt: TGTGCCATCAGTGAGTCCAGGGATACGCAGTATTTT
CDR3aa: CAISESRDTQYF
d_gene: -
v_gene: TRBV10-3
abundance: -
j_gene: TRBJ2-3

CDR3nt: TGTGCCAGCACCCCGGCGAGGGGATGGAGCACAGATACGCAGTATTTT
CDR3aa: CASTPARGWSTDTQYF
d_gene: -
v_gene: TRBV2
abundance: once
j_gene: TRBJ2-3

CDR3nt: TGTGCCAGCGGGGGCCTTAGCTCCTACAATGAGCAGTTCTTC
CDR3aa: CASGGLSSYNEQFF
d_gene: -
v_gene: TRBV19
abundance: -
j_gene: TRBJ2-1

CDR3nt: TGCGCCAGCAGCCCGGGTCAAATTGGAAATGAAAAACTGTTTTTT
CDR3aa: CASSPGQIGNEKLFF
d_gene: -
v_gene: TRBV5-1
abundance: -
j_gene: TRBJ1-4

CDR3nt: TGCAGCGTTGATGTAAAGGGGGCGAGGACTGAAGCTTTCTTT
CDR3aa: CSVDVKGARTEAFF
d_gene: TRBD1
v_gene: TRBV29-1
abundance: -
j_gene: TRBJ1-1

CDR3nt: TGTGCCAGCAGTAGGGGAGACAATCAGCCCCAGCATTTT
CDR3aa: CASSRGDNQPQHF
d_gene: -
v_gene: TRBV27
abundance: once
j_gene: TRBJ1-5

CDR3nt: TGTGCCAGCAGCTTAGGACAGGGCTACACTGAAGCTTTCTTT
CDR3aa: CASSLGQGYTEAFF
d_gene: TRBD1
v_gene: TRBV7-3
abundance: -
j_gene: TRBJ1-1

CDR3nt: TGTGCCAGCTCCAAGGACGGGACAGCAGGTCGTGGCTACACCTTC
CDR3aa: CASSKDGTAGRGYTF
d_gene: TRBD1
v_gene: TRBV6-5
abundance: once
j_gene: TRBJ1-2

CDR3nt: TGTGCCGCCGGGGGGCTGGGCAATCAGCCCCAGCATTTT
CDR3aa: CAAGGLGNQPQHF
d_gene: -
v_gene: TRBV27
abundance: -
j_gene: TRBJ1-5

CDR3nt: TGTGCCACCTCATTGGGGGTGTACACTGAAGCTTTCTTT
CDR3aa: CATSLGVYTEAFF
d_gene: -
v_gene: TRBV19
abundance: few
j_gene: TRBJ1-1

CDR3nt: TGTGCCAGCAGCAACCCTGGACTAGCGGGGGGCCCCTCGAATGAGCAGTTCTTC
CDR3aa: CASSNPGLAGGPSNEQFF
d_gene: TRBD2
v_gene: TRBV25-1
abundance: -
j_gene: TRBJ2-1

CDR3nt: TGCAGCGGCAGACAGGCAACTATTGTCACAGATACGCAGTATTTT
CDR3aa: CSGRQATIVTDTQYF
d_gene: -
v_gene: TRBV29-1
abundance: -
j_gene: TRBJ2-3

CDR3nt: TGTGCCTGGAGTGCGACGACACCCTACGAGCAGTACTTC
CDR3aa: CAWSATTPYEQYF
d_gene: -
v_gene: TRBV30
abundance: -
j_gene: TRBJ2-7

CDR3nt: TGTGCCAGTAGTAGGGGACTAGCGGGAGACCAAGAGACCCAGTACTTC
CDR3aa: CASSRGLAGDQETQYF
d_gene: TRBD2
v_gene: TRBV19
abundance: -
j_gene: TRBJ2-5

CDR3nt: TGCAGCGCCCGGACAGGCCCCACTGAAGCTTTCTTT
CDR3aa: CSARTGPTEAFF
d_gene: TRBD1
v_gene: TRBV29-1
abundance: -
j_gene: TRBJ1-1

CDR3nt: TGTGCCAGCAGCGTTAGCGGGGGGCTCAACAATGAGCAGTTCTTC
CDR3aa: CASSVSGGLNNEQFF
d_gene: TRBD2
v_gene: TRBV9
abundance: -
j_gene: TRBJ2-1

CDR3nt: TGCAGCGTTGACAGGGGGAACACCGGGGAGCTGTTTTTT
CDR3aa: CSVDRGNTGELFF
d_gene: -
v_gene: TRBV29-1
abundance: -
j_gene: TRBJ2-2

CDR3nt: TGTGCCAGCAGTTTATCGGGGGGGGGACACCCGAACACTGAAGCTTTCTTT
CDR3aa: CASSLSGGGHPNTEAFF
d_gene: -
v_gene: TRBV27
abundance: -
j_gene: TRBJ1-1

CDR3nt: TGTGCCAGCAGTGCAAGCTCGGGGCGGAATCGGAACACCGGGGAGCTGTTTTTT
CDR3aa: CASSASSGRNRNTGELFF
d_gene: -
v_gene: TRBV6-1
abundance: -
j_gene: TRBJ2-2

CDR3nt: TGTGCCAGCAGGGGGACTATAAATTCCCTCTATGGCTACACCTTC
CDR3aa: CASRGTINSLYGYTF
d_gene: -
v_gene: TRBV6-5
abundance: -
j_gene: TRBJ1-2

CDR3nt: TGTGCCAGCAGTACCCGCCGGCCACCCTACGAGCAGTACTTC
CDR3aa: CASSTRRPPYEQYF
d_gene: -
v_gene: TRBV6-5
abundance: -
j_gene: TRBJ2-7

CDR3nt: TGTGCCAGCAGTGCCTACCGGGACGCGGAGAATTCACCCCTCCACTTT
CDR3aa: CASSAYRDAENSPLHF
d_gene: -
v_gene: TRBV6-1
abundance: -
j_gene: TRBJ1-6

CDR3nt: TGCGCCAGCAGCCCGGATACAGGGGCGGGAACCTACGAGCAGTACTTC
CDR3aa: CASSPDTGAGTYEQYF
d_gene: -
v_gene: TRBV5-1
abundance: -
j_gene: TRBJ2-7

CDR3nt: TGTGCCTGGGGCAGGACCGTGAACACTGAAGCTTTCTTT
CDR3aa: CAWGRTVNTEAFF
d_gene: -
v_gene: TRBV30
abundance: -
j_gene: TRBJ1-1

CDR3nt: TGCGCCAGCAGCTGGGGGGACAGGGATAACACTGAAGCTTTCTTT
CDR3aa: CASSWGDRDNTEAFF
d_gene: TRBD1
v_gene: TRBV5-1
abundance: -
j_gene: TRBJ1-1

CDR3nt: TGTGCCAGCAGCTTAGGGACAGGGGGCTACGAGCAGTACTTC
CDR3aa: CASSLGTGGYEQYF
d_gene: TRBD1
v_gene: TRBV11-2
abundance: -
j_gene: TRBJ2-7

CDR3nt: TGTGCCAGCAGCTTACGAAGTAACACTGAAGCTTTCTTT
CDR3aa: CASSLRSNTEAFF
d_gene: -
v_gene: TRBV11-3
abundance: -
j_gene: TRBJ1-1

CDR3nt: TGCGCCAGCAGCCAAGATGCAGGGGGAGGAAACACCATATATTTT
CDR3aa: CASSQDAGGGNTIYF
d_gene: TRBD1
v_gene: TRBV4-3
abundance: -
j_gene: TRBJ1-3

CDR3nt: TGTGCCAGCTCATCGACAGTTAACTATGGCTACACCTTC
CDR3aa: CASSSTVNYGYTF
d_gene: -
v_gene: TRBV18
abundance: -
j_gene: TRBJ1-2

CDR3nt: TGCAGCGTTGAGGGACAGGGGGCGGGAGGCTACACCTTC
CDR3aa: CSVEGQGAGGYTF
d_gene: TRBD1
v_gene: TRBV29-1
abundance: -
j_gene: TRBJ1-2

CDR3nt: TGTGCCAGCAGTCTTAGCGTCAGCACAGATACGCAGTATTTT
CDR3aa: CASSLSVSTDTQYF
d_gene: -
v_gene: TRBV27
abundance: -
j_gene: TRBJ2-3

CDR3nt: TGTGCCAGCAGCCAAGATCAAGGTGGCGGGGATTCACCCCTCCACTTT
CDR3aa: CASSQDQGGGDSPLHF
d_gene: -
v_gene: TRBV4-2
abundance: -
j_gene: TRBJ1-6

CDR3nt: TGTGCCAGCAGCTCTGCCCTCGGGACAGGGTTTTACGAGCAGTACTTC
CDR3aa: CASSSALGTGFYEQYF
d_gene: TRBD1
v_gene: TRBV7-8
abundance: -
j_gene: TRBJ2-7

CDR3nt: TGCGCCAGCAGCCGGGACCCCCTAGCGAGCACAGATACGCAGTATTTT
CDR3aa: CASSRDPLASTDTQYF
d_gene: -
v_gene: TRBV5-1
abundance: -
j_gene: TRBJ2-3